Shown below are 12 T cell receptor beta chains from a single sample sequenced in a study of blood T cell repertoires in COVID-19. Profiling relied on immunoSEQ multiplex PCR, and the TCRdb table lists in-frame clones only, not all of them. Among roughly 120,000 clones, about four fifths were seen once, and the ten largest hold 12%. The sequenced material came from peripheral blood. These receptors all stem from a human donor in a cohort sampled during active COVID-19.

This sequence joins TRBV25-1 and TRBJ2-3, with 7 bases identical to TRBD2. V lost 5 bases to trimming and J lost 2 bases; unmatched junction nucleotides: 10. Per the germline V gene, CDR1 is MGHDK and CDR2 is SYGVNS. The CDR3 consists of 16 residues. As DNA, the CDR3 is TGTGCCAGCAGTAGATCTACTAGCGCACCCACAGATACGCAGTATTTT. This translates into CASSRSTSAPTDTQYF.

This chain uses TRBV13 with TRBJ1-4; TRBD1 is a possible D gene (6 bases). The CDR3 is 16 amino acids. The germline CDR1 and CDR2 sequences are PRHDT and FYEKMQ (reference sequence). Trimming pared 0 bases from V and 9 bases from J, leaving 17 bases between. The CDR3 protein is CASSLGGGGAPKKLFF. The CDR3 region has the DNA TGTGCCAGCAGCTTAGGAGGTGGGGGGGCACCGAAAAAACTGTTTTTT. The full variable domain, its missing parts supplied by reference TRBV13 and TRBJ1-4, is AAGVIQSPRHLIKEKRETATLKCYPIPRHDTVYWYQQGPGQDPQFLISFYEKMQSDKGSIPDRFSAQQFSDYHSELNMSSLELGDSALYFCASSLGGGGAPKKLFFGSGTQLSVL.

The chain links TRBV3-1 (or the pseudogene TRBV3-2) to TRBJ1-2, with 7 bases matching TRBD1. This CDR3 comprises 15 residues. CDR1 and CDR2 from the germline V gene are LGHDT and YNNKEL (reference sequence). The V segment lost 3 bases and the J segment 4 bases; nucleotides outside the gene matches: 8. Written as DNA, the CDR3 is TGTGCCAGCAGCCAGGGGGACAGAGACCTCTATGGCTACACCTTC. Its protein product is CASSQGDRDLYGYTF.

This clone was seen a single time. The gene calls are TRBV2 and TRBJ1-4; 8 nucleotides agree with TRBD1. The CDR3 totals 13 residues. V gave up 6 bases and J gave up 7 bases; unmatched junction bases: 4. Germline loops: CDR1 SNHLY, CDR2 FYNNEI. In DNA, the CDR3 is TGTGCCAGCAGACAGGGGGGCGGTGAAAAACTGTTTTTT. It yields the protein CASRQGGGEKLFF. Using reference TRBV2 and TRBJ1-4 for the parts outside the CDR3, the full variable domain is EPEVTQTPSHQVTQMGQEVILRCVPISNHLYFYWYRQILGQKVEFLVSFYNNEISEKSEIFDDQFSVERPDGSNFTLKIRSTKLEDSAMYFCASRQGGGEKLFFGSGTQLSVL.

V is TRBV6-5 and J is TRBJ1-3; 8 bases match TRBD1. This CDR3 has 15 residues. V lost 5 bases and J lost 4; bases outside the gene matches: 7. Germline V gives CDR1 MNHEY, CDR2 SVGAGI. CDR3 sequence: CASSPPTGAGNTIYF. The CDR3 coding sequence is TGTGCCAGCAGTCCGCCGACAGGGGCCGGAAACACCATATATTTT.

The rearrangement links TRBV7-2 to TRBJ2-1; D is possibly TRBD2 (6 bases). V was shortened by 2 bases and J by 1 base, with 9 bases between the two germline ends. Germline V lookup: CDR1 SGHTA, CDR2 FQGNSA. This CDR3 contains 15 residues. The CDR3 loop is CASSLPGESYNEQFF. The CDR3 DNA reads TGTGCCAGCAGCTTACCGGGGGAATCCTACAATGAGCAGTTCTTC. The entire variable domain, with the rest obtained from reference TRBV7-2 and TRBJ2-1, is as follows: GAGVSQSPSNKVTEKGKDVELRCDPISGHTALYWYRQSLGQGLEFLIYFQGNSAPDKSGLPSDRFSAERTGGSVSTLTIQRTQQEDSAVYLCASSLPGESYNEQFFGPGTRLTVL.

V usage is TRBV4-2 and J usage is TRBJ1-5; D perhaps matches TRBD1 (6 bases). The CDR3 contains 16 residues. Trimming removed 1 base at V and 5 bases at J, with 15 bases between. Germline V gene lookup returns CDR1 LGHNA and CDR2 YNFKEQ. The DNA of the CDR3 is TGTGCCAGCAGCCAAGCATCAGGACAGAACGATCAGCCCCAGCATTTT. Translating gives CASSQASGQNDQPQHF.

The chain uses TRBV6-1 and TRBJ2-3; D gene uncertain. CDR1 is MNHNS, CDR2 SASEGT, per germline. Trimming removed 0 bases at V and 5 bases at J, with 9 bases between. The CDR3 runs 14 residues. This CDR3 is CASSEANSVDTQYF. DNA for the CDR3: TGTGCCAGCAGTGAAGCAAACTCTGTAGATACGCAGTATTTT.

The chain uses TRBV11-3 and TRBJ2-7; 9 bases are a match to TRBD2. The CDR3 covers 17 residues. CDR1 and CDR2 from the germline V gene are SGHNT and YENEEA. V lost 0 bases, J lost 4 bases, and 10 bases stayed unmatched. The CDR3 DNA reads TGTGCCAGCAGCTTAGAACAAATCAGCGGGGGGCCGTACGAGCAGTACTTC. It specifies CASSLEQISGGPYEQYF.

The V call is TRBV28, the J call TRBJ1-4; tentative D call: TRBD1 (5 bases). V was cut by 6 bases and J by 5 bases, with 16 bases left in between. The CDR3 totals 15 residues. Germline V gene data show CDR1 as MDHEN and CDR2 as SYDVKM. This chain's CDR3 is CASRTGGGTNEKLFF. DNA of the CDR3: TGTGCCAGCAGGACTGGGGGGGGGACCAATGAAAAACTGTTTTTT. Full variable domain (outside the CDR3, taken from reference TRBV28 and TRBJ1-4): DVKVTQSSRYLVKRTGEKVFLECVQDMDHENMFWYRQDPGLGLRLIYFSYDVKMKEKGDIPEGYSVSREKKERFSLILESASTNQTSMYLCASRTGGGTNEKLFFGSGTQLSVL.

This clone was detected only once. The chain recombines TRBV13 with TRBJ2-5; D is ambiguous. The CDR3 has 14 amino acids. V was cut by 5 bases and J by 1 base, with 11 bases left in between. The germline gives CDR1 PRHDT, CDR2 FYEKMQ (reference sequence). The CDR3, as DNA: TGTGCCAGCAGCCCCACTTCTCTCCAAGAGACCCAGTACTTC. As protein: CASSPTSLQETQYF.

This clone was seen only a few times. The rearrangement links TRBV7-9 to TRBJ1-3, with 7 positions matching TRBD1. V lost 5 bases and J lost 8; bases outside the gene matches: 9. Germline V gives CDR1 SEHNR, CDR2 FQNEAQ (reference sequence). This CDR3 region has 14 residues. The CDR3: CASSLEWQGDTIYF. The CDR3 region has the DNA TGTGCCAGCAGCCTCGAGTGGCAGGGGGACACCATATATTTT. Using reference TRBV7-9 and TRBJ1-3 for the parts outside the CDR3, the full variable domain is DTGVSQNPRHKITKRGQNVTFRCDPISEHNRLYWYRQTLGQGPEFLTYFQNEAQLEKSRLLSDRFSAERPKGSFSTLEIQRTEQGDSAMYLCASSLEWQGDTIYFGEGSWLTVV.